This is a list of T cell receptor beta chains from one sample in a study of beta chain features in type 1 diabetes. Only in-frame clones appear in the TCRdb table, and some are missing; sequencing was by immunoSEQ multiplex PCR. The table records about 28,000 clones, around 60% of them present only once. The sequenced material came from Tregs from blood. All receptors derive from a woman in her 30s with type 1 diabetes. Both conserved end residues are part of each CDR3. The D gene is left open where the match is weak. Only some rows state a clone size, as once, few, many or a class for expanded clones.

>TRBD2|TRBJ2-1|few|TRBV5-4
CASSGLAYNEQFF
TGTGCCAGCAGCGGACTAGCGTACAATGAGCAGTTCTTC
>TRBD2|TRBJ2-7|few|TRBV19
CASSASGSYEQYF
TGTGCCAGTAGTGCTAGCGGATCCTACGAGCAGTACTTC
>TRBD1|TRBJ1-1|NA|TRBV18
CASSPLLGQPMNTEAFF
TGTGCCAGCTCACCATTACTGGGACAGCCCATGAACACTGAAGCTTTCTTT
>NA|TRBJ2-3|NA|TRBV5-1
CASIGGFTDTQYF
TGCGCCAGCATCGGAGGGTTCACAGATACGCAGTATTTT
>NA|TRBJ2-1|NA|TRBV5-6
CASSLYNEQFF
TGTGCCAGCAGCCTCTACAATGAGCAGTTCTTC
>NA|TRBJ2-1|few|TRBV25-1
CASSKALATEQFF
TGTGCCAGCAGTAAGGCCCTAGCGACTGAGCAGTTCTTC
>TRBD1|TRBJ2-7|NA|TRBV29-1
CSVESPTGGSYEQYF
TGCAGCGTTGAATCGCCGACAGGGGGGAGCTACGAGCAGTACTTC
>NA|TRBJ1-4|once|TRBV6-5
CASSLSAQDNEKLFF
TGTGCCAGCAGTCTATCAGCACAGGATAATGAAAAACTGTTTTTT
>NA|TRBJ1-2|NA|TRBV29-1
CSVGAGTNYGYTF
TGCAGCGTTGGTGCCGGGACAAACTATGGCTACACCTTC
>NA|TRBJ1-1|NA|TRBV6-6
CASSYSPGASWTEAFF
TGTGCCAGCAGTTATTCTCCAGGGGCCAGTTGGACTGAAGCTTTCTTT
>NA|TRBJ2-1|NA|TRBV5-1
CASSSDDTKLFF
TGCGCCAGCAGCTCAGACGACACCAAATTGTTCTTC
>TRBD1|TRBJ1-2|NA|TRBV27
CATRSTGAVYGYTF
TGTGCCACACGATCAACAGGGGCGGTCTATGGCTACACCTTC
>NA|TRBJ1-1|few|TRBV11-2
CASSLTPRTASNTEAFF
TGTGCCAGCAGCTTAACCCCCCGGACAGCCTCGAACACTGAAGCTTTCTTT
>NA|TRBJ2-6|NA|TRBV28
CASSLLFSGANVLTF
TGTGCCAGCAGTTTACTGTTCTCTGGGGCCAACGTCCTGACTTTC
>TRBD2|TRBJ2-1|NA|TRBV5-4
CASSQGLAGGPDEQFF
TGTGCCAGCAGCCAAGGACTAGCGGGAGGCCCGGATGAGCAGTTCTTC
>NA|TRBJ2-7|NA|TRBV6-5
CASSPRGGRYEQYF
TGTGCCAGCAGCCCCAGGGGCGGCCGATACGAGCAGTACTTC
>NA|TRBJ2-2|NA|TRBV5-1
CASSSNYYTGELFF
TGCGCCAGCAGCTCCAACTATTACACCGGGGAGCTGTTTTTT
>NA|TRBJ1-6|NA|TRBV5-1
CASSLARDDNSPLHF
TGCGCCAGCAGCTTGGCCAGGGATGATAATTCACCCCTCCACTTT
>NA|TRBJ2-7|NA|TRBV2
CASSEQRSSYEQYF
TGTGCCAGCAGTGAACAGCGGAGCTCCTACGAGCAGTACTTC
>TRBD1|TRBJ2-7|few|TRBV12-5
CASGLQGVTYEQYF
TGTGCTAGTGGTTTGCAGGGGGTGACCTACGAGCAGTACTTC
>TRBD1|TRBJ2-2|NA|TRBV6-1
CASRWTGGRTGELFF
TGTGCCAGCAGGTGGACAGGGGGCAGAACCGGGGAGCTGTTTTTT
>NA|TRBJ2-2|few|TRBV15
CATSRQTLRNTGELFF
TGTGCCACCAGCAGGCAGACTTTAAGGAACACCGGGGAGCTGTTTTTT